The T cell receptor beta chain described here comes from a study of T cells in tuberculosis. Study-wide background: A South African cohort included IGRA-negative adolescents, latently infected IGRA-positive adolescents and adults with active tuberculosis. Study-level findings and limits: Active tuberculosis alpha repertoires lay closer to GMM-specific TCRs than controls'.

Time point specified: new active TB diagnosis, blood taken before or within 7 days of starting treatment. Patients were newly diagnosed, HIV-seronegative, and aged 18 or older. As regards this clone: Its antigen is currently unknown.

The data were produced by immunoSEQ multiplex PCR, yet TCRdb's version contains in-frame clones alone and is incomplete. The sample lists under 30,000 clones, 92% occurring once. CDR3 length: 15 amino acids. V lost 5 bases and J 2 bases, leaving 15 bases between the germline ends. The germline V gene encodes CDR1 SGHAT and CDR2 FQNNGV. The sample here was PBMCs, taken at tuberculosis diagnosis. This clonotype was sampled from an adult with tuberculosis. V is TRBV11-2 and J is TRBJ1-2; TRBD1 is a possible D gene (5 bases). The CDR3 here is CASSQEYGGNYGYTF. CDR3 sequence (DNA): TGTGCCAGCAGCCAAGAGTACGGGGGAAACTATGGCTACACCTTC.